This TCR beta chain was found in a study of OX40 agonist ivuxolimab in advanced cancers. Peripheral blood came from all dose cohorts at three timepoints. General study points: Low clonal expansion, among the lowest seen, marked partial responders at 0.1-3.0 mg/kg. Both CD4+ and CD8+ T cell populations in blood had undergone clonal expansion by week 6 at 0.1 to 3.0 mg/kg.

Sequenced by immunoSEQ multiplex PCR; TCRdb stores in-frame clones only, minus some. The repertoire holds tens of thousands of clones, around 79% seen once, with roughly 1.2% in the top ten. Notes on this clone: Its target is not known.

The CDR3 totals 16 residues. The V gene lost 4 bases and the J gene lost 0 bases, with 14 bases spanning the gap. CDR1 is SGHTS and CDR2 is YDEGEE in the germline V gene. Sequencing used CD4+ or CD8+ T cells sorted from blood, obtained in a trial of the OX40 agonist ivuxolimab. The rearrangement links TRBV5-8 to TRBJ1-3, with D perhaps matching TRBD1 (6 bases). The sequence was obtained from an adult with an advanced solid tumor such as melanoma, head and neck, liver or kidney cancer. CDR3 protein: CASSAGAYVSGNTIYF. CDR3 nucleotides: TGTGCCAGCAGCGCGGGGGCGTACGTCTCTGGAAACACCATATATTTT.